This T cell receptor beta chain was identified in a study of shared clonotypes between healthy human individuals. Background on the study: Samples came from two female and a few male donors aged 18 to 49.

The donors, healthy adults who were HIV-negative, had experienced no recent acute infections or vaccinations. About this clone: Its antigen is unknown.

The V gene's germline CDR1 is SEHNR and CDR2 FQNEAQ (reference sequence). There are 12 residues in the CDR3. Deletions cut 3 bases from V and 5 bases from J, with 8 bases between. Study-wide findings and caveats: The study drew on few donors, limiting represented genetic and exposure-history diversity.

Each cell subset's genomic DNA was divided evenly among several immunoSEQ plates. Libraries were prepared by immunoSEQ multiplex PCR; TCRdb keeps only in-frame clonotypes and omits some of them. There are under 600,000 clones in the sample; just over 75% occur only once, and around 12% lies in the top ten. The sequence was collected from a middle-aged woman in good health. Some clones in this sample may be carry-over from other donors' samples. The gene calls are TRBV7-9 and TRBJ2-7; TRBD2 is a possible D gene (6 bases). Sequenced sample: PBMCs. The CDR3 sequence is CASSLTGDEQYF. As DNA, the CDR3 is TGTGCCAGCAGCTTGACGGGGGACGAGCAGTACTTC.